This T cell receptor (beta chain) appears in the sequencing data of a study of blood T cell repertoires in COVID-19. Study-level background: The United States, Italy and Spain supplied acute and convalescent COVID-19 samples. The analysed material was cDNA or gDNA that came from T cells, B-cell-depleted T cells, or PBMCs.

As handled by the study authors: Quantification of nucleated cells was approximated via reference gene primer amplification. Assay used: immunoSEQ multiplex PCR; TCRdb lists only in-frame clones, some missing. That table furnishes V, J and clone size, whereas the DNA furnished D and trimming. The sample consists of roughly 80,000 clones, roughly 79% of them appearing once. This clone occurred a few times. CDR3 length equals 15 residues. With V trimmed by 4 bases and J by 5 bases, 11 bases remained unmatched. CDR1 and CDR2 from the germline V gene are SGHRS and YFSETQ. The sequence was obtained from a man older than 75 with acute or convalescent COVID-19. Input material: peripheral blood. The rearrangement joins TRBV5-1 to TRBJ1-1; the match to TRBD1 covers 7 bases. The DNA for the CDR3 is TGCGCCAGCAGCCTAAGACAGGGATGGGAAACTGAAGCTTTCTTT. It is translated as CASSLRQGWETEAFF.